These 22 T cell receptor beta chains came from one sample sequenced in a study of naive and memory T cell subsets. Two oligonucleotides, mixed equimolar, formed the beta constant-region primer covering TRBC1 and TRBC2. Ligated cDNA was amplified by four rounds of PCR with nested alpha and beta constant-region primers and SP2. From the UMI-ligation and nested PCR reads, TCRdb called clonotypes with MiXCR, one entry per CDR3 protein. Of roughly 130,000 distinct CDR3 sequences listed, approximately 37% are singletons. Material: central memory CD4+ T cells from blood. These receptor sequences come from a human donor in good health.

The chain couples TRBV3-1 to TRBJ1-4; weak D call: TRBD1 (5 bases). Germline V gene sequence: CDR1 LGHDT, CDR2 YNNKEL (reference sequence). The ends were cut back, 5 bases at V and 7 bases at J, with 14 bases in the middle. The length of the CDR3 is 14 residues. This CDR3 reads CASSSSWGGEKLFF. The CDR3 DNA sequence: TGTGCCAGCAGCTCCTCATGGGGGGGTGAAAAACTGTTTTTT.

CDR3 residues: CASRTGGETQYF. The CDR3 coding sequence is TGCGCCAGTCGGACAGGAGGGGAGACCCAGTACTTC. The genes are TRBV10-2 and TRBJ2-5, with D possibly TRBD1 on 7 matching bases. The CDR3 has 12 amino acids. V was clipped by 9 bases and J by 5 bases, with 13 bases between them. Germline lookup yields CDR1 WSHSY and CDR2 SAAADI.

This clonotype was counted once. The chain employs TRBV20-1 and TRBJ2-2; D remains unclear. Deletions cut 2 bases from V and 7 bases from J, with 17 bases between. This CDR3 has 15 residues. Germline CDR1 DFQATT, CDR2 SNEGSKA (reference sequence). DNA of the CDR3: TGCAGTGCTAGAACCCTTAGCAGGTGGGGCGGGGAGCTGTTTTTT. Protein: CSARTLSRWGGELFF.

The chain uses TRBV5-6 and TRBJ1-3; TRBD1 matches 8 bases. Trimming cost V 4 bases and J 4 bases; bases outside gene matches: 4. Germline CDR1 SGHDT, CDR2 YYEEEE. The CDR3 has 14 residues. The CDR3 loop is CASSGQGTGNTIYF. The CDR3 region has the DNA TGTGCCAGCAGCGGACAGGGTACAGGAAACACCATATATTTT. Full variable domain (remainder filled in from reference TRBV5-6 and TRBJ1-3): DAGVTQSPTHLIKTRGQQVTLRCSPKSGHDTVSWYQQALGQGPQFIFQYYEEEERQRGNFPDRFSGHQFPNYSSELNVNALLLGDSALYLCASSGQGTGNTIYFGEGSWLTVV.

V usage is TRBV5-1 and J usage is TRBJ2-7, with 8 bases that match TRBD1. In germline, CDR1 is SGHRS, CDR2 YFSETQ. This CDR3 has 15 residues. V shed 3 bases, J shed 6 bases, and the junction held 11 bases outside the gene matches. Here the CDR3 reads CASSSQGTGFGEQYF. CDR3 DNA sequence: TGCGCCAGCAGCTCCCAGGGGACAGGCTTCGGCGAGCAGTACTTC.

The rearrangement joins TRBV20-1 to TRBJ1-6; 7 bases match TRBD1. CDR1 is DFQATT, CDR2 SNEGSKA, per germline (reference sequence). The CDR3 totals 15 residues. The V and J ends lost 6 bases and 5 bases, in that order; junction bases with no gene match: 10. As DNA, the CDR3 is TGCAGTGCAATGGGGACAGCCACCCATAATTCACCCCTCCACTTT. Translating gives CSAMGTATHNSPLHF.

The table lists this clonotype with a few counts. J is TRBJ2-7 and V is TRBV2; 9 bases are a match to TRBD2. CDR1 is SNHLY and CDR2 is FYNNEI in the germline V gene. V was pared by 4 bases and J by 6 bases, with 4 bases of the junction left unmatched. The CDR3 extends over 13 amino acids. The CDR3 sequence: CASSVTSGSEQYF. The CDR3 region has the DNA TGTGCCAGCAGTGTGACTAGCGGCAGCGAGCAGTACTTC. The full variable domain, completed using reference TRBV2 and TRBJ2-7, is EPEVTQTPSHQVTQMGQEVILRCVPISNHLYFYWYRQILGQKVEFLVSFYNNEISEKSEIFDDQFSVERPDGSNFTLKIRSTKLEDSAMYFCASSVTSGSEQYFGPGTRLTVT.

This chain links TRBV6-2 or TRBV6-3 with TRBJ2-1; 10 bases fit TRBD1. V gave up 5 bases and J gave up 7 bases; unmatched junction bases: 5. CDR1 and CDR2 (germline): MNHEY, SVGEGT. The CDR3 runs 14 residues. The CDR3 coding sequence is TGTGCCAGCAGTCAGGGACAGGGGTGGAATGAGCAGTTCTTC. As protein: CASSQGQGWNEQFF.

In this sample, this clonotype turned up a few times. The chain combines TRBV5-6 with TRBJ2-7; D remains unclear. V was clipped by 3 bases and J by 3 bases, with 4 bases between them. The CDR3 runs 11 residues. Germline-derived CDR1 and CDR2 are SGHDT and YYEEEE. CDR3 bases: TGTGCCAGCAGCTCCTACTACGAGCAGTACTTC. It codes for CASSSYYEQYF.

The chain recombines TRBV5-1 with TRBJ1-5, with D perhaps matching TRBD1 (6 bases). Germline V CDR1 and CDR2: SGHRS, YFSETQ. The CDR3 spans 15 residues. Trimming shortened V by 4 bases and J by 7 bases, and 18 bases separated the two germline ends. The chain's CDR3 is CASSPTWGRGQPQHF. CDR3 DNA sequence: TGCGCCAGCAGCCCGACGTGGGGGCGCGGACAGCCCCAGCATTTT.

V usage is TRBV24-1 and J usage is TRBJ2-3; possibly TRBD1 or TRBD2 for D (5 bases each). The germline CDR1 and CDR2 sequences are KGHDR and SFDVKD. Trimming pared 7 bases from V and 0 bases from J, leaving 10 bases between. The CDR3 is 14 residues long. The CDR3 sequence is CATSHGASTDTQYF. The DNA of the CDR3 is TGTGCCACCAGCCACGGGGCTAGCACAGATACGCAGTATTTT.

V is TRBV7-8 and J is TRBJ2-3; tentatively, D is TRBD2 (5 bases). V was trimmed by 3 bases and J by 1 base, leaving 14 bases between them. The CDR3 covers 16 residues. The germline V gene has CDR1 SGHVS and CDR2 FQNEAQ. Written as DNA, the CDR3 is TGTGCCAGCAGCTTCCTCGAGGGAGCTCGCACAGATACGCAGTATTTT. This gives the protein CASSFLEGARTDTQYF.

This clonotype has a handful of counts. The V and J genes are TRBV20-1 and TRBJ2-1; 8 bases align to TRBD2. V lost 5 bases, J lost 3 bases, and 12 bases stayed unmatched. The CDR3 contains 16 residues. Germline CDR1 reads DFQATT; CDR2 reads SNEGSKA (reference sequence). The DNA for the CDR3 is TGCAGTGCTCGTGCGGGCGGGCGGGGGGACTACAATGAGCAGTTCTTC. This encodes CSARAGGRGDYNEQFF.

The chain employs TRBV7-6 and TRBJ1-1; no reliable D call. V lost 1 base and J 7 bases, leaving 10 bases between the germline ends. Germline V CDR1 and CDR2: SGHVS, FNYEAQ. This CDR3 is 13 amino acids long. CDR3 in DNA: TGTGCCAGCAGCTTAGATCTGGGGAGTGAAGCTTTCTTT. It translates to CASSLDLGSEAFF.

The V gene is TRBV30, the J gene TRBJ2-2; TRBD1 aligns across 9 bases. V dropped 0 bases and J dropped 6; count of bases not matched to a gene: 8. Germline values: CDR1 GTSNPN, CDR2 SVGIG (reference sequence). The CDR3 runs 16 residues. The CDR3 DNA reads TGTGCCTGGAGTGTCGAGGGACAGGGAAGGGCCGGGGAGCTGTTTTTT. Translating gives CAWSVEGQGRAGELFF.

This clonotype was found many times. This rearrangement joins TRBV29-1 to TRBJ2-1, with D unclear. The length of the CDR3 is 11 residues. The V and J ends lost 2 bases and 5 bases respectively, with 4 bases between them. The germline V gene has CDR1 SQVTM and CDR2 ANQGSEA. CDR3: CSVELDNEQFF. CDR3 in DNA: TGCAGCGTTGAACTAGACAATGAGCAGTTCTTC.

The count of this clonotype is one. The V and J genes are TRBV10-3 and TRBJ2-1, with TRBD2 matching 15 bases. The CDR3 is 17 amino acids. Germline loops: CDR1 ENHRY, CDR2 SYGVKD. The junction had 9 bases not matched to a gene; V was cut back by 6 bases and J by 6 bases. CDR3 region: CAISPGTGLAGGNEQFF. The CDR3 bases are TGTGCCATCAGCCCCGGGACGGGACTAGCGGGAGGCAATGAGCAGTTCTTC.

This clonotype was picked up a small number of times. CDR3: CSARPPTRNNEQFF. DNA of the CDR3: TGCAGTGCTAGACCCCCGACTAGAAACAATGAGCAGTTCTTC. This chain uses TRBV20-1 with TRBJ2-1, with D tentatively TRBD2 (6 bases). Trimming took off 2 bases at V and 5 bases at J, with 13 bases between the two ends. The CDR3 runs to 14 residues. The germline gives CDR1 DFQATT, CDR2 SNEGSKA (reference sequence).

This chain uses TRBV29-1 with TRBJ2-2; D perhaps matches TRBD2 (9 bases). Germline CDR1 and CDR2: SQVTM and ANQGSEA. CDR3 length: 19 amino acids. With 6 bases removed from V and 6 bases from J, the gap between germline ends came to 32 bases. The CDR3 is CSVGPYRDRTSGRPGELFF. CDR3 DNA: TGCAGCGTAGGGCCCTACCGGGACAGGACAAGCGGGAGGCCCGGGGAGCTGTTTTTT.

This chain joins TRBV7-9 and TRBJ2-1, with TRBD2 matching over 9 bases. The CDR3 totals 15 residues. CDR1 is SEHNR and CDR2 is FQNEAQ in the germline V gene (reference sequence). The V and J ends lost 1 base and 4 bases, in that order; junction bases with no gene match: 2. CDR3 coding DNA: TGTGCCAGCAGCTTAGGACTAGCGGTATACAATGAGCAGTTCTTC. This sequence encodes CASSLGLAVYNEQFF.

The rearrangement joins TRBV19 to TRBJ1-1; no definite D call. The CDR3 runs 13 residues. CDR1 LNHDA and CDR2 SQIVND come from the germline V gene (reference sequence). Trimming took 7 bases from V and 11 from J, leaving 20 bases between them. The CDR3 DNA sequence: TGTGCCAGTATCGCCCGGGGTTCAGTAGCGGCTTTCTTT. Translated: CASIARGSVAAFF.

V and J are TRBV5-8 and TRBJ2-1, with 8 bases aligning to TRBD2. Germline values: CDR1 SGHTS, CDR2 YDEGEE. There are 17 residues in the CDR3. J gave up 6 bases and V 4 bases, and 15 bases lay outside the gene matches. CDR3 loop: CASSDGLAAGEGNEQFF. CDR3 DNA sequence: TGTGCCAGCAGCGACGGACTAGCCGCGGGAGAAGGCAATGAGCAGTTCTTC. Supplemented by reference TRBV5-8 and TRBJ2-1, the full variable domain reads EAGVTQSPTHLIKTRGQQATLRCSPISGHTSVYWYQQALGLGLQFLLWYDEGEERNRGNFPPRFSGRQFPNYSSELNVNALELEDSALYLCASSDGLAAGEGNEQFFGPGTRLTVL.